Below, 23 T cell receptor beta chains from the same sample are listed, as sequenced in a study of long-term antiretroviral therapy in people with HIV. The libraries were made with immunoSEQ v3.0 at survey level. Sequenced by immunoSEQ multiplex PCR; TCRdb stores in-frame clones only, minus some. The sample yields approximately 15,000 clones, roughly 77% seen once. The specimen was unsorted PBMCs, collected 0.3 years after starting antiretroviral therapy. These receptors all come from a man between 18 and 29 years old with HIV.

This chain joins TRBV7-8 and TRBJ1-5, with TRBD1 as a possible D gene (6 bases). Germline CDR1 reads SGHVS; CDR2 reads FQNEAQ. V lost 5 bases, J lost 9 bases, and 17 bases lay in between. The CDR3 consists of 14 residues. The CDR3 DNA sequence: TGTGCCAGCAGCCAAATGAACAGGGACGGGCCCCAGCATTTT. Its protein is CASSQMNRDGPQHF. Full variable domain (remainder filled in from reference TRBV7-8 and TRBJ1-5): GAGVSQSPRYKVAKRGQDVALRCDPISGHVSLFWYQQALGQGPEFLTYFQNEAQLDKSGLPSDRFFAERPEGSVSTLKIQRTQQEDSAVYLCASSQMNRDGPQHFGDGTRLSIL.

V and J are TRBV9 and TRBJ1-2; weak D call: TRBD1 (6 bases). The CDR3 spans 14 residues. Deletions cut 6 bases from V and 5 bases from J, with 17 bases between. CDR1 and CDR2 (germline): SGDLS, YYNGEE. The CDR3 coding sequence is TGTGCCAGCATCTCAGGGGAGCGGGAGTATGGCTACACCTTC. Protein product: CASISGEREYGYTF.

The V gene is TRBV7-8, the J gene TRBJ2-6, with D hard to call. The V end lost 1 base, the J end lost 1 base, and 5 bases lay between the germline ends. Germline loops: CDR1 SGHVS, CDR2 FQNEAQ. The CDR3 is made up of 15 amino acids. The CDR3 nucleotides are TGTGCCAGCAGCTTAGGGGCGTCTGGGGCCAACGTCCTGACTTTC. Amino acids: CASSLGASGANVLTF.

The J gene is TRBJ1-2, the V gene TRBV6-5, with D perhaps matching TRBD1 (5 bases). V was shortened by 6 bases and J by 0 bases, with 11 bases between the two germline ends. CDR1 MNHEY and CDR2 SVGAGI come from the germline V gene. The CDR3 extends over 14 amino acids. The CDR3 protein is CASSRDLSNYGYTF. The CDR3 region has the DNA TGTGCCAGCAGCCGGGACTTATCTAACTATGGCTACACCTTC.

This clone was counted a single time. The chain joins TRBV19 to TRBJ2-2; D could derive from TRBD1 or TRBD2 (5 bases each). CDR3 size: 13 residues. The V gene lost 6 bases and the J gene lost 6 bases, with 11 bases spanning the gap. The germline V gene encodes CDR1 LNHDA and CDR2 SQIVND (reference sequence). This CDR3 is CASRRDPAGELFF. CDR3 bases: TGTGCCAGTAGAAGGGACCCGGCCGGGGAGCTGTTTTTT.

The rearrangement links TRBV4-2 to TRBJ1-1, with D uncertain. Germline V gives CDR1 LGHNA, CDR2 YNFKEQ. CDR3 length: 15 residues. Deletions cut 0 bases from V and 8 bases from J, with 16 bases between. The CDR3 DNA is TGTGCCAGCAGCCAAGAGTCCGGCGTGGGGTGGGAAGCTTTCTTT. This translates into CASSQESGVGWEAFF.

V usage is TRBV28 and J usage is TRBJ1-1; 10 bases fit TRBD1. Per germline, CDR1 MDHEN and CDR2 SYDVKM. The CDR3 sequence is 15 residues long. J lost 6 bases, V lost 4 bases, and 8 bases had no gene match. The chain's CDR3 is CASSSAGQGRSEAFF. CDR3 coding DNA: TGTGCCAGCAGTTCCGCGGGACAGGGGCGGTCTGAAGCTTTCTTT. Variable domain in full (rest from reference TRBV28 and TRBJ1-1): DVKVTQSSRYLVKRTGEKVFLECVQDMDHENMFWYRQDPGLGLRLIYFSYDVKMKEKGDIPEGYSVSREKKERFSLILESASTNQTSMYLCASSSAGQGRSEAFFGQGTRLTVV.

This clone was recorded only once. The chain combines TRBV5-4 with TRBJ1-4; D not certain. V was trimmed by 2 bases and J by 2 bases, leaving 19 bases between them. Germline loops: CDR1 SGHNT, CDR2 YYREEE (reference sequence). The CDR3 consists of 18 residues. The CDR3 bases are TGTGCCAGCAGCTTATCCCCCACTGGAGGTAGTACTAATGAAAAACTGTTTTTT. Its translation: CASSLSPTGGSTNEKLFF.

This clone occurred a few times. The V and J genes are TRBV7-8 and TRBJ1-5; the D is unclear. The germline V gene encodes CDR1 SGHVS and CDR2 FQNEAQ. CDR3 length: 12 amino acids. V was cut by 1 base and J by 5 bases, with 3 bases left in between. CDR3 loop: CASSLGDQPQHF. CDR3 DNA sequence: TGTGCCAGCAGCTTAGGGGATCAGCCCCAGCATTTT. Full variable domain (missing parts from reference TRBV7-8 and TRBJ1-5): GAGVSQSPRYKVAKRGQDVALRCDPISGHVSLFWYQQALGQGPEFLTYFQNEAQLDKSGLPSDRFFAERPEGSVSTLKIQRTQQEDSAVYLCASSLGDQPQHFGDGTRLSIL.

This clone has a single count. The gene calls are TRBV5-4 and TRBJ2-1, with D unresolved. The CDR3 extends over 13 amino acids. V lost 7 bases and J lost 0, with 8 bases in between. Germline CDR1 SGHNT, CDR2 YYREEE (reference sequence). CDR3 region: CASGVSSYNEQFF. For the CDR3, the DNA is TGTGCCAGCGGGGTGAGCTCCTACAATGAGCAGTTCTTC. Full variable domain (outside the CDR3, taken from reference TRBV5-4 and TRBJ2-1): ETGVTQSPTHLIKTRGQQVTLRCSSQSGHNTVSWYQQALGQGPQFIFQYYREEENGRGNFPPRFSGLQFPNYSSELNVNALELDDSALYLCASGVSSYNEQFFGPGTRLTVL.

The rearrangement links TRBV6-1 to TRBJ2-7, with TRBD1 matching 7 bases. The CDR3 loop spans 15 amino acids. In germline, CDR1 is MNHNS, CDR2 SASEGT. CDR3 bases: TGTGCCAGCAGTGAGACTTCGACAGGGTCCTTCGAGCAGTACGTC. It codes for CASSETSTGSFEQYV.

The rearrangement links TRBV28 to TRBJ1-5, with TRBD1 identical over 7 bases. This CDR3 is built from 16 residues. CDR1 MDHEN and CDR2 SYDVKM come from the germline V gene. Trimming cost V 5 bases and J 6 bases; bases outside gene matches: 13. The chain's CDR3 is CASSPPRQGVAQPQHF. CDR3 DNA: TGTGCCAGCAGTCCCCCGCGGCAGGGGGTTGCTCAGCCCCAGCATTTT.

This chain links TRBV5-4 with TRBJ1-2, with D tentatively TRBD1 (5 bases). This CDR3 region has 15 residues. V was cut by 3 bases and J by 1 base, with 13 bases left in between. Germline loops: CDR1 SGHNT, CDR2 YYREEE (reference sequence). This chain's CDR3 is CASSSPETVNYGYTF. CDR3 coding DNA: TGTGCCAGCAGCTCCCCTGAGACAGTTAACTATGGCTACACCTTC.

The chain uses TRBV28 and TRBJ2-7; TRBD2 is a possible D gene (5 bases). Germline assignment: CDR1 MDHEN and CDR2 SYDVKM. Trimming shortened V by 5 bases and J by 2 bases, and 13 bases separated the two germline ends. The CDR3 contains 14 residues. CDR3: CASSPGVYPYEQYV. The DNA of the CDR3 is TGTGCCAGCAGTCCCGGGGTCTACCCCTACGAGCAGTACGTC.

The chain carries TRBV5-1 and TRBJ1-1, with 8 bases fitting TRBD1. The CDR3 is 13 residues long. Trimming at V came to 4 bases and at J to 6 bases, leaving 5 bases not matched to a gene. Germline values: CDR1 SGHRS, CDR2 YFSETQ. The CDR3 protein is CASSKQDRAEAFF. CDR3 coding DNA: TGCGCCAGCAGCAAACAGGACAGGGCTGAAGCTTTCTTT.

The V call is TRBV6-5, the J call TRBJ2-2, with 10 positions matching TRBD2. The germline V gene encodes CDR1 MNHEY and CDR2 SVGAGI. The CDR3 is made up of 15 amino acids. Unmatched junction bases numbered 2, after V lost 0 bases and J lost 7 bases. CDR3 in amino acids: CASSYSGLAIGELFF. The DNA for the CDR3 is TGTGCCAGCAGTTACTCGGGACTAGCGATCGGGGAGCTGTTTTTT.

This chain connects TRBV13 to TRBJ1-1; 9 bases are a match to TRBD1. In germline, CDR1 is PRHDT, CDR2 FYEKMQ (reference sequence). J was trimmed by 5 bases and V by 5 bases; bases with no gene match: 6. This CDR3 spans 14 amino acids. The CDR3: CASSRGGQGTEAFF. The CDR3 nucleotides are TGTGCCAGCAGCCGAGGGGGACAGGGAACTGAAGCTTTCTTT.

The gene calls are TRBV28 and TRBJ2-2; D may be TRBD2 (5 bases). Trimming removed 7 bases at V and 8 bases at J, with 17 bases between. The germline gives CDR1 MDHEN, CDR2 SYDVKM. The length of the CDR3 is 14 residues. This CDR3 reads CASTIGLGVGELFF. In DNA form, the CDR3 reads TGTGCCAGCACCATAGGCCTGGGAGTAGGGGAGCTGTTTTTT.

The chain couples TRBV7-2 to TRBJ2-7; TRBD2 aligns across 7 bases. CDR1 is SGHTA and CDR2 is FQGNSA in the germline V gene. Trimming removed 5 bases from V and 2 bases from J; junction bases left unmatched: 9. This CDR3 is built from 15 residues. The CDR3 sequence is CASSPSTSTAYEQYV. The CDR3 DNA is TGTGCCAGCAGCCCCTCGACTAGCACGGCCTACGAGCAGTACGTC.

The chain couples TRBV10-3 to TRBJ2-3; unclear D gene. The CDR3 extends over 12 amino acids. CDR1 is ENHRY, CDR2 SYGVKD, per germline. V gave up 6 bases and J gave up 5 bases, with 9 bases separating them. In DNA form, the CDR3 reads TGTGCCATCAGCGAAAAAAAAGATACGCAGTATTTT. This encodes CAISEKKDTQYF.

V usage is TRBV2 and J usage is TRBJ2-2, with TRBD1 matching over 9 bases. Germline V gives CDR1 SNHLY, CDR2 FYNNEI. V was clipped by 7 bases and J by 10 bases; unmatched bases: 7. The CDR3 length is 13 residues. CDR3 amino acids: CASKDRGPLELFF. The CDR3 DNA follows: TGTGCCAGCAAGGACAGGGGACCCTTGGAGCTGTTTTTT.

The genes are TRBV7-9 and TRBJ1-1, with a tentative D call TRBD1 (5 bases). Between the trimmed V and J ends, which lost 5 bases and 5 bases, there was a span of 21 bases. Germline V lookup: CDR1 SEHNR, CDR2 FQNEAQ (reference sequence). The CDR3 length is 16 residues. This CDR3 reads CASSHGLSGARTEAFF. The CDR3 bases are TGTGCCAGCAGCCACGGGTTAAGCGGGGCGAGGACTGAAGCTTTCTTT.

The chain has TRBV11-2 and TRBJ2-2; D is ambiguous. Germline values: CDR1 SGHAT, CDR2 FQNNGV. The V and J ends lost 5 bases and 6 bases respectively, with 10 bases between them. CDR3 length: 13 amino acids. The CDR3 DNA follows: TGTGCCAGCAGCCCGATCCGTGCCGGGGAGCTGTTTTTT. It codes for CASSPIRAGELFF.